Shown below are 27 T cell receptor beta chains from a single sample sequenced in a study of cytomegalovirus exposure and HLA in healthy donors. 13 Jbeta primers and 60 Vbeta primers were used for the PCR. This table comes from immunoSEQ multiplex PCR, and its TCRdb copy is limited to in-frame clones, with some not included. Among about 68,000 clones, more than 80% were seen once, and the ten largest hold roughly 6.8%. The specimen was PBMCs. These receptors all come from a human donor in good health.

This clone was picked up a small number of times. The chain links TRBV7-9 to TRBJ1-1, with a tentative D call TRBD1 (5 bases). CDR3 length: 14 amino acids. The V and J ends lost 6 bases and 0 bases respectively, with 11 bases between them. Germline V gene data show CDR1 as SEHNR and CDR2 as FQNEAQ (reference sequence). CDR3 DNA: TGTGCCAGCAGGCCCACAGGAATGAACACTGAAGCTTTCTTT. It encodes CASRPTGMNTEAFF. The complete variable domain, with remaining parts taken from reference TRBV7-9 and TRBJ1-1, reads DTGVSQNPRHKITKRGQNVTFRCDPISEHNRLYWYRQTLGQGPEFLTYFQNEAQLEKSRLLSDRFSAERPKGSFSTLEIQRTEQGDSAMYLCASRPTGMNTEAFFGQGTRLTVV.

The chain recombines TRBV18 with TRBJ2-1; 9 nucleotides line up with TRBD1. CDR3 size: 14 residues. Trimming at V came to 3 bases and at J to 7 bases, leaving 4 bases not matched to a gene. Germline values: CDR1 KGHSH, CDR2 LQKENI. CDR3 residues: CASSPKDRGNEQFF. The CDR3 nucleotides read TGTGCCAGCTCACCTAAGGACAGGGGAAATGAGCAGTTCTTC.

This clone has only a few counts. Written as DNA, the CDR3 is TGTGCCAGCGGTCGGGGGGTGGGGGAGGCTTTCTTT. This sequence encodes CASGRGVGEAFF. The rearrangement links TRBV13 to TRBJ1-1, with D maybe TRBD1 (5 bases). The V end was cut by 8 bases, the J end by 11 bases, with 18 bases between. Looked up from germline, CDR1 is PRHDT and CDR2 is FYEKMQ (reference sequence). CDR3 length: 12 residues.

The rearrangement uses TRBV29-1 and TRBJ1-4, with 7 bases aligning to TRBD1. CDR3 size: 14 residues. With 4 bases clipped from V and 5 bases from J, the junction kept 7 bases outside the gene matches. Looked up from germline, CDR1 is SQVTM and CDR2 is ANQGSEA. The CDR3 here is CSVARQGLNEKLFF. For the CDR3, the DNA is TGCAGCGTTGCACGACAGGGTCTAAATGAAAAACTGTTTTTT.

This chain uses TRBV28 with TRBJ1-4; D might be TRBD1 (6 bases). CDR1 is MDHEN and CDR2 is SYDVKM in the germline V gene. V was clipped by 6 bases and J by 4 bases, with 18 bases between them. This CDR3 is 16 amino acids long. In DNA form, the CDR3 reads TGTGCCAGCAGCCCGACCCCAGGGGTGGATAATGAAAAACTGTTTTTT. Translating it yields CASSPTPGVDNEKLFF. Full variable domain (outside the CDR3, taken from reference TRBV28 and TRBJ1-4): DVKVTQSSRYLVKRTGEKVFLECVQDMDHENMFWYRQDPGLGLRLIYFSYDVKMKEKGDIPEGYSVSREKKERFSLILESASTNQTSMYLCASSPTPGVDNEKLFFGSGTQLSVL.

The chain links TRBV27 to TRBJ1-3, with D hard to call. This CDR3 is 15 amino acids long. V was pared by 3 bases and J by 0 bases, with 9 bases between. CDR1 is MNHEY, CDR2 SMNVEV, per germline (reference sequence). The CDR3, as DNA: TGTGCCAGCAGTTTTTTGCCTATCTCTGGAAACACCATATATTTT. It yields the protein CASSFLPISGNTIYF.

V gene TRBV28 combines with J gene TRBJ1-6; maybe TRBD1 (5 bases). CDR3 length: 16 residues. CDR1 is MDHEN, CDR2 SYDVKM, per germline. Trimming stripped 5 bases from V and 13 bases from J, with 24 bases between. CDR3 sequence reads: CASSPPRGVATWPLHF. CDR3 DNA sequence: TGTGCCAGCAGTCCACCTCGGGGGGTCGCCACATGGCCCCTCCACTTT.

DNA for the CDR3: TGTGCCAGCAGCGCCGATACAAACGTGCAGTACTTC. This encodes CASSADTNVQYF. J is TRBJ2-7 and V is TRBV9; the D is unclear. Trimming left V 3 bases short and J 9 bases short, with 13 bases between. This CDR3 has 12 amino acids. Germline CDR1 SGDLS, CDR2 YYNGEE.

The chain links TRBV19 to TRBJ2-1, with TRBD2 matching over 7 bases. CDR3 size: 14 residues. Looked up from germline, CDR1 is LNHDA and CDR2 is SQIVND (reference sequence). J gave up 8 bases and V 4 bases, and 8 bases lay outside the gene matches. CDR3 nucleotide sequence: TGTGCCAGTAGTACTTACGGGGGGAACGATGAGCAGTTCTTC. It translates to CASSTYGGNDEQFF.

The gene calls are TRBV6-1 and TRBJ2-3, with TRBD1 matching 10 bases. The CDR3 is 15 amino acids. CDR1 is MNHNS, CDR2 SASEGT, per germline. The V segment lost 7 bases and the J segment 1 base; nucleotides outside the gene matches: 5. CDR3 amino acids: CASNDGTGGTDTQYF. The CDR3 region has the DNA TGTGCCAGCAACGACGGGACAGGGGGCACAGATACGCAGTATTTT.

This clone is medium-sized by share. The rearrangement uses TRBV5-8 and TRBJ1-2, with D perhaps matching TRBD1 (5 bases). This CDR3 has 14 amino acids. Trimming shortened V by 4 bases and J by 3 bases, and 13 bases separated the two germline ends. Germline V lookup: CDR1 SGHTS, CDR2 YDEGEE. The CDR3 is CASSLRGVDYGYTF. CDR3 coding DNA: TGTGCCAGCAGCCTTAGGGGTGTCGACTATGGCTACACCTTC.

The chain employs TRBV2 and TRBJ1-2, with D possibly matching TRBD1 (5 bases). Germline CDR1 reads SNHLY; CDR2 reads FYNNEI. V was clipped by 1 base and J by 5 bases, with 11 bases between them. The CDR3 runs 14 residues. The CDR3 spells CASSEEGTGYGYTF. CDR3 DNA: TGTGCCAGCAGTGAAGAAGGGACTGGGTATGGCTACACCTTC.

The V and J genes are TRBV5-1 and TRBJ1-4; 7 bases align to TRBD1. Unmatched junction bases numbered 8, after V lost 4 bases and J lost 8 bases. Germline V gene lookup returns CDR1 SGHRS and CDR2 YFSETQ. This CDR3 region has 14 residues. The CDR3 protein is CASSIQGKDEKLFF. The DNA of the CDR3 is TGCGCCAGCAGCATACAGGGGAAGGACGAAAAACTGTTTTTT.

The chain employs TRBV5-4 and TRBJ2-5; 8 bases line up with TRBD2. CDR1 and CDR2 (germline): SGHNT, YYREEE (reference sequence). The CDR3 extends over 14 amino acids. After removal of 2 bases from V and 5 bases from J, the junction contained 5 bases not matched to a gene. CDR3 sequence: CASSFRGGVETQYF. CDR3 DNA sequence: TGTGCCAGCAGCTTCCGGGGGGGGGTCGAGACCCAGTACTTC.

The J gene is TRBJ2-1, the V gene TRBV9; tentative D call: TRBD1 (6 bases). Germline V gives CDR1 SGDLS, CDR2 YYNGEE. The CDR3 is 15 residues long. V lost 4 bases, J lost 12 bases, and 23 bases lay in between. Here the CDR3 reads CASSTEADSQGGQFF. In DNA form, the CDR3 reads TGTGCCAGCAGCACCGAAGCGGACAGCCAAGGCGGGCAGTTCTTC.

The chain couples TRBV13 to TRBJ1-1; the D is unclear. CDR3 length: 12 residues. Per the germline V gene, CDR1 is PRHDT and CDR2 is FYEKMQ (reference sequence). With 2 bases removed from V and 7 bases from J, the gap between germline ends came to 8 bases. As DNA, the CDR3 is TGTGCCAGCAGCTTAAGTGTCGGTGAAGCTTTCTTT. The encoded protein is CASSLSVGEAFF.

The chain carries TRBV4-3 and TRBJ1-5; a weak D match, TRBD1 (5 bases). The CDR3 loop spans 15 amino acids. The germline V gene encodes CDR1 LGHNA and CDR2 YSLEER. The V end was cut by 1 base, the J end by 6 bases, with 13 bases between. CDR3 DNA sequence: TGCGCCAGCAGCCAAGGTCTAGGGGCCACTCAGCCCCAGCATTTT. It translates to CASSQGLGATQPQHF.

A remark on this clone: Its ends do not fully match the called genes, so a read error is possible. The chain links TRBV27 to TRBJ2-7; TRBD2 is a possible D gene (7 bases). There are 14 residues in the CDR3. Germline assignment: CDR1 MNHEY and CDR2 SMNVEV (reference sequence). The CDR3 DNA reads as TGTGCCAGCAGTCACTGGGGGGGGGCCTACGGGCAGTACTTC. Its translation is CASSHWGGAYGQYF.

The table lists this clone with a count of one. CDR3 sequence: CASSENRGRSEQYF. The CDR3 DNA reads as TGTGCCAGCAGTGAGAACAGGGGGCGCTCCGAGCAGTACTTC. The rearrangement uses TRBV6-1 and TRBJ2-7, with 9 positions matching TRBD1. CDR1 and CDR2 (germline): MNHNS, SASEGT. The CDR3 totals 14 residues. Unmatched junction bases numbered 6, after V lost 3 bases and J lost 6 bases.

The rearrangement links TRBV4-1 to TRBJ2-5, with 7 positions matching TRBD2. The ends lost 2 bases at V and 5 bases at J; junction bases unmatched: 5. The CDR3 totals 14 residues. Germline assignment: CDR1 MGHRA and CDR2 YSYEKL. In nucleotides, the CDR3 is TGCGCCAGCAGCCAACGACTAGCACCGGAGACCCAGTACTTC. It specifies CASSQRLAPETQYF.

The chain employs TRBV10-3 and TRBJ1-1, with D maybe TRBD1 (6 bases). Trimming pared 2 bases from V and 7 bases from J, leaving 11 bases between. This CDR3 has 13 amino acids. Germline CDR1 ENHRY, CDR2 SYGVKD. CDR3 nucleotides: TGTGCCATCAGTGAGCAGGGGAGGGATGAAGCTTTCTTT. As protein: CAISEQGRDEAFF.

The chain carries TRBV30 and TRBJ2-3; 14 bases align to TRBD2. The J segment lost 4 bases and the V segment lost 5 bases, leaving 2 bases of the junction unmatched. Germline CDR1 is GTSNPN and CDR2 is SVGIG (reference sequence). The CDR3 runs to 14 residues. This CDR3 reads CAWAGLAGADTQYF. CDR3 DNA: TGTGCCTGGGCGGGACTAGCGGGGGCAGATACGCAGTATTTT.

V is TRBV5-1 and J is TRBJ2-5; 10 nucleotides match TRBD2. J gave up 3 bases and V 0 bases, and 2 bases lay outside the gene matches. CDR1 and CDR2 (germline): SGHRS, YFSETQ. The CDR3 runs 15 residues. CDR3 residues: CASSLGLAGEETQYF. CDR3 coding DNA: TGCGCCAGCAGCTTGGGGCTAGCGGGGGAAGAGACCCAGTACTTC. The whole variable domain, remainder taken from reference TRBV5-1 and TRBJ2-5, is KAGVTQTPRYLIKTRGQQVTLSCSPISGHRSVSWYQQTPGQGLQFLFEYFSETQRNKGNFPGRFSGRQFSNSRSEMNVSTLELGDSALYLCASSLGLAGEETQYFGPGTRLLVL.

The gene calls are TRBV19 and TRBJ1-5; no definite D call. This CDR3 contains 14 residues. Trimming cost V 3 bases and J 3 bases, with 9 bases left between them. Germline assignment: CDR1 LNHDA and CDR2 SQIVND (reference sequence). Here the CDR3 DNA reads TGTGCCAGTAGTATGTCCGGTTTCAATCAGCCCCAGCATTTT. Protein product: CASSMSGFNQPQHF.

The rearrangement uses TRBV7-3 and TRBJ2-7; weak D call: TRBD1 (6 bases). The V gene lost 4 bases and the J gene lost 3 bases, with 16 bases spanning the gap. The CDR3 runs to 15 residues. The germline V gene has CDR1 SGHTA and CDR2 FQGTGA. CDR3: CASSSQPGAIYEQYF. The CDR3 nucleotides are TGTGCCAGCAGCTCCCAGCCAGGGGCAATCTACGAGCAGTACTTC.

V gene TRBV5-4 combines with J gene TRBJ2-1; 7 bases are a match to TRBD2. From germline, CDR1 is SGHNT and CDR2 YYREEE (reference sequence). This CDR3 region has 14 residues. With 7 bases clipped from V and 10 bases from J, the junction kept 14 bases outside the gene matches. CDR3 in amino acids: CASYRDYSPREQFF. The CDR3 DNA follows: TGTGCCAGCTACCGGGACTACAGCCCGAGGGAGCAGTTCTTC.

The chain links TRBV5-4 to TRBJ2-5, with a tentative D call TRBD1 (6 bases). Germline V CDR1 and CDR2: SGHNT, YYREEE (reference sequence). The CDR3 runs 15 residues. V was pared by 0 bases and J by 5 bases, with 14 bases between. This CDR3 is CASSLDLARGETQYF. CDR3 DNA: TGTGCCAGCAGCTTGGATTTGGCCAGGGGTGAGACCCAGTACTTC.